This paragraph reports one T cell receptor (beta chain). The antigen is not known. These data come from a study of STAT5B mutations in CD4+ large granular lymphocyte leukemia. Study findings and constraints: Main leukemic clonotypes were patient-specific, but roughly 23% appeared at low frequency elsewhere. CD4-sorted patient repertoires seemed more clonal than healthy CD4+ repertoires. TRBV06-family usage was enriched in top patient clones (8/27) versus controls (2/35).

CDR3 length equals 14 residues. Losses at the gene ends were 0 bases for V and 5 bases for J; bases not matched to a gene: 3. From germline, CDR1 is ENHRY and CDR2 SYGVKD. Clones were read by immunoSEQ multiplex PCR, and TCRdb kept only the in-frame ones, dropping some. The sample comprises around 37,000 clones, about 80% of which are singletons, and approximately 0.6% rests with the top ten. The sample consisted of CD4+ T cells from blood buffy coats. The chain carries TRBV10-3 and TRBJ2-5, with 7 bases aligning to TRBD1. The receptor was isolated from a human donor in good health. CDR3 DNA: TGTGCCATCAGTGAGTCCGGCAGGGGGGAGACCCAGTACTTC. Translation: CAISESGRGETQYF.